This T cell receptor beta chain was sequenced during a study of regulatory T cells in long-lasting Graves disease. Across the study: Persistent Graves' disease required over 5 years of antithyroid drugs and positive TSH receptor antibodies. General observations from the study: Gene preferences differed: TRBV28, TRBJ1-2, TRBJ2-5 in persistent cases. TCR diversity was lower in persistent Graves' patients (versus newly diagnosed ones).

Through Arm-PCR of CDR3 regions and iRepertoire HTBI primers, TCR beta libraries were built. Under the authors' procedure: In the combined samples, around 60 TRBV and 14 to 15 TRBJ segments were identified. TCRdb re-called the multiplex PCR reads with MiXCR, one entry per CDR3 protein. These V and J calls are TCRdb output, not the study's own analysis. The sample has 700,000 or so distinct CDR3 sequences; around 30% are singletons. V gave up 6 bases and J gave up 4 bases; unmatched junction bases: 8. The CDR3 runs to 15 residues. Germline V gene data show CDR1 as MDHEN and CDR2 as SYDVKM. This clonotype was counted many times. Its antigen is undetermined. Noted time point: persistent/refractory GD, antithyroid drugs over 5 years with positive TRAb. There was RNA extracted from PBMCs, and the TCR library was made from it.

The source material was peripheral blood mononuclear cells (PBMCs), sampled when the disease was refractory, from a patient treated with antithyroid drugs. This chain joins TRBV28 and TRBJ2-7, with 11 bases lining up with TRBD2. The TCR sequence derives from a female donor with Graves disease. The CDR3 loop is CASRPTSGSEYEQYF. DNA for the CDR3: TGTGCCAGCAGGCCTACTAGCGGGAGCGAGTACGAGCAGTACTTC. Combining the CDR3 with reference TRBV28 and TRBJ2-7 gives the whole variable domain DVKVTQSSRYLVKRTGEKVFLECVQDMDHENMFWYRQDPGLGLRLIYFSYDVKMKEKGDIPEGYSVSREKKERFSLILESASTNQTSMYLCASRPTSGSEYEQYFGPGTRLTVT.